This T cell receptor (beta chain) was captured in a study of memory B cells and T cells in multiple sclerosis. Worth noting for this clone: Its antigen is unidentified.

CFSE-dim autoproliferating and CFSE-high non-proliferating T cells from unstimulated culture were sequenced separately. Replicate wells were pooled after more than 6 days of stimulus-free culture of roughly 5x10^7 CFSE-labeled PBMCs. CFSE at around 0.5 uM labeled the PBMCs, which were then cultured unstimulated. TCRdb's table, derived via immunoSEQ multiplex PCR, lists solely in-frame clones and lacks some. The sample holds 30,000 or so clones, more than 75% seen once. With 7 bases removed from V and 7 bases from J, the gap between germline ends came to 17 bases. Germline V CDR1 and CDR2: MNHNS, SASEGT. The CDR3 spans 14 residues.

The TCR originated in a human donor with multiple sclerosis. What was sequenced was PBMCs from blood kept in culture. The V and J genes are TRBV6-1 and TRBJ2-1; D is perhaps TRBD1 or TRBD2 (6 bases each). DNA of the CDR3: TGTGCCAGCATCGGAGGGGGAACAGGGAATGAGCAGTTCTTC. It codes for CASIGGGTGNEQFF.